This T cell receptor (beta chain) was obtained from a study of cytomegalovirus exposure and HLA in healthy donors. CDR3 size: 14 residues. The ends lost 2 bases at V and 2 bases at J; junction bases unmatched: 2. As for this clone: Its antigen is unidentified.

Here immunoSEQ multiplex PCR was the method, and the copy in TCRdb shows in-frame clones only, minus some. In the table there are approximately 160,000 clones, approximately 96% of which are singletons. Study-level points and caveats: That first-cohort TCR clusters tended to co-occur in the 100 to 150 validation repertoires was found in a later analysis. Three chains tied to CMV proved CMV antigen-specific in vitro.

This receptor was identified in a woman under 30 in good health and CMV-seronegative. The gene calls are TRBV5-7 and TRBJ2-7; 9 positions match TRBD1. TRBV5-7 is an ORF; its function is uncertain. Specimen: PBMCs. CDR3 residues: CASSLGDRAYEQYF. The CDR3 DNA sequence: TGTGCCAGCAGCTTAGGGGACAGGGCCTACGAGCAGTACTTC.